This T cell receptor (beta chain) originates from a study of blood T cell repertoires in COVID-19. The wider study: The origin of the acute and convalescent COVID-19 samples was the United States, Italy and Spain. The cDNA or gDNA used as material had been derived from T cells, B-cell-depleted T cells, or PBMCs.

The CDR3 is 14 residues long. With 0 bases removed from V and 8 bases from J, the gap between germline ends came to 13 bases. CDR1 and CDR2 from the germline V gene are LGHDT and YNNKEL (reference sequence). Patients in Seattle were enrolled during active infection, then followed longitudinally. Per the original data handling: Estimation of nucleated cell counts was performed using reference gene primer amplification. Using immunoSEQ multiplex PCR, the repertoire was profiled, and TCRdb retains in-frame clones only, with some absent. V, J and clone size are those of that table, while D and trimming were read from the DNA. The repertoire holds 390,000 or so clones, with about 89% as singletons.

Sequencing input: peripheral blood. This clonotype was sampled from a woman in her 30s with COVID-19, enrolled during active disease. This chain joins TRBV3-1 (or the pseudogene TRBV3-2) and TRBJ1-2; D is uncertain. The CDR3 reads CASSQDPGSGGYTF. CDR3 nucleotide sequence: TGTGCCAGCAGCCAAGATCCGGGGTCGGGGGGCTACACCTTC.